The T cell receptor beta chain described here comes from a study of blood T cell repertoires in COVID-19. Overall study context: There were acute and convalescent COVID-19 samples, and they came from the United States, Italy and Spain. PBMCs, B-cell-depleted T cells, or T cells were the source of the cDNA or gDNA that made up the material.

In the source study's methods: Reference gene primer amplification gave nucleated cell count estimates. Profiled with immunoSEQ multiplex PCR; TCRdb holds only in-frame clones, not every one. Clonal size and the V and J genes are those of that table, whereas D and trimming came from the DNA. The sample has approximately 260,000 clones; roughly nine tenths are singletons. The V segment lost 11 bases and the J segment 7 bases; nucleotides outside the gene matches: 5. The germline V gene has CDR1 LNHDA and CDR2 SQIVND (reference sequence). This CDR3 has 11 residues. The sequence was collected from a man aged 18-30 years with active or convalescent COVID-19. What was sequenced was peripheral blood. The V gene is TRBV19, the J gene TRBJ1-3, with 7 nucleotides matching TRBD1. CDR3 bases: TGTGCCGGAGGGGGCTCGAACACCATATATTTT. It codes for CAGGGSNTIYF. Complete variable domain (other parts from reference TRBV19 and TRBJ1-3): DGGITQSPKYLFRKEGQNVTLSCEQNLNHDAMYWYRQDPGQGLRLIYYSQIVNDFQKGDIAEGYSVSREKKESFPLTVTSAQKNPTAFYLCAGGGSNTIYFGEGSWLTVV.